These T cell receptor beta chains were read from a single sample in a study of technical replicates of blood from a few donors. Produced via immunoSEQ multiplex PCR; TCRdb's table is partial and in-frame only. The sample includes under 95,000 clones, 98% of them seen just once. The sample was T cells isolated from PBMCs. These receptors were taken from a human donor in good health. The CDR3 runs from the conserved cysteine through the conserved F or W. D genes are given only for firm matches. Clone size is shown for a subset of rows, as once, few, many or a class of expanded clone.

clone_size: NA
v_call: TRBV30
d_call: TRBD1
j_call: TRBJ1-4
cdr3_aa: CAWGGTGFEKLFF
cdr3_nt: TGTGCCTGGGGGGGGACAGGTTTTGAAAAACTGTTTTTT

clone_size: NA
v_call: TRBV21-1
d_call: NA
j_call: TRBJ2-3
cdr3_aa: CASSKYGGITDTQYF
cdr3_nt: TGTGCCAGCAGCAAATATGGGGGGATCACAGATACGCAGTATTTT

clone_size: NA
v_call: TRBV11-3
d_call: NA
j_call: TRBJ2-5
cdr3_aa: CASSSYQHRDQETQYF
cdr3_nt: TGTGCCAGCAGCTCGTACCAACACAGGGACCAAGAGACCCAGTACTTC

clone_size: NA
v_call: TRBV6-1
d_call: TRBD1
j_call: TRBJ2-1
cdr3_aa: CASMMPGQANEQFF
cdr3_nt: TGTGCCAGCATGATGCCGGGACAGGCTAATGAGCAGTTCTTC

clone_size: NA
v_call: TRBV6-5
d_call: TRBD2
j_call: TRBJ2-7
cdr3_aa: CASSNLPGTNYEQYF
cdr3_nt: TGTGCCAGCAGCAACCTCCCCGGGACTAACTACGAGCAGTACTTC

clone_size: NA
v_call: TRBV6-1
d_call: NA
j_call: TRBJ1-5
cdr3_aa: CASSVKTGGQPQHF
cdr3_nt: TGTGCCAGCAGTGTTAAGACAGGAGGACAGCCCCAGCATTTT

clone_size: once
v_call: TRBV5-1
d_call: TRBD1
j_call: TRBJ2-7
cdr3_aa: CASSAGQGVQQYF
cdr3_nt: TGCGCCAGCAGCGCCGGACAGGGAGTCCAGCAGTACTTC

clone_size: NA
v_call: TRBV29-1
d_call: NA
j_call: TRBJ1-2
cdr3_aa: CSALRGAYGYTF
cdr3_nt: TGCAGCGCCCTCCGTGGGGCATATGGCTACACCTTC

clone_size: NA
v_call: TRBV6-5
d_call: NA
j_call: TRBJ2-7
cdr3_aa: CASSYQGRTYEQYF
cdr3_nt: TGTGCCAGCAGTTATCAGGGGCGCACCTACGAGCAGTACTTC

clone_size: NA
v_call: TRBV19
d_call: TRBD1
j_call: TRBJ2-7
cdr3_aa: CASTRSGQGNYEQYF
cdr3_nt: TGTGCCAGTACCCGGTCCGGACAGGGTAACTACGAGCAGTACTTC

clone_size: NA
v_call: TRBV6-5
d_call: TRBD2
j_call: TRBJ2-7
cdr3_aa: CASKTSGYEQYF
cdr3_nt: TGTGCCAGCAAAACTAGCGGGTACGAGCAGTACTTC

clone_size: NA
v_call: TRBV5-1
d_call: NA
j_call: TRBJ1-2
cdr3_aa: CASSLGGDSSGYTF
cdr3_nt: TGCGCCAGCAGCTTGGGGGGCGACAGTTCTGGCTACACCTTC

clone_size: NA
v_call: TRBV7-6
d_call: TRBD1
j_call: TRBJ2-7
cdr3_aa: CASSFSTDRGTYEQYF
cdr3_nt: TGTGCCAGCAGCTTTTCCACGGACAGGGGAACCTACGAGCAGTACTTC

clone_size: NA
v_call: TRBV27
d_call: TRBD1
j_call: TRBJ2-2
cdr3_aa: CASSLRQQGGRELFF
cdr3_nt: TGTGCCAGCAGTTTACGTCAACAGGGGGGTAGGGAGCTGTTTTTT

clone_size: NA
v_call: TRBV4-1
d_call: TRBD2
j_call: TRBJ2-5
cdr3_aa: CASSQGGLAGGMETQYF
cdr3_nt: TGCGCCAGCAGCCAAGGAGGACTAGCGGGGGGGATGGAGACCCAGTACTTC

clone_size: NA
v_call: TRBV9
d_call: NA
j_call: TRBJ1-1
cdr3_aa: CASSVGSSVATEAFF
cdr3_nt: TGTGCCAGCAGCGTAGGATCCAGCGTAGCCACTGAAGCTTTCTTT

clone_size: NA
v_call: TRBV13
d_call: NA
j_call: TRBJ2-3
cdr3_aa: CASSPQHADTQYF
cdr3_nt: TGTGCCAGCAGCCCCCAACACGCAGATACGCAGTATTTT

clone_size: NA
v_call: TRBV7-2
d_call: NA
j_call: TRBJ1-1
cdr3_aa: CASRGAPEAFF
cdr3_nt: TGTGCCAGCAGGGGGGCTCCTGAAGCTTTCTTT

clone_size: NA
v_call: TRBV5-1
d_call: TRBD2
j_call: TRBJ2-1
cdr3_aa: CASSFLAGPYNEQFF
cdr3_nt: TGCGCCAGCAGCTTTCTAGCGGGCCCTTACAATGAGCAGTTCTTC

clone_size: once
v_call: TRBV5-1
d_call: TRBD2
j_call: TRBJ2-1
cdr3_aa: CASSLVGEGGHEQFF
cdr3_nt: TGCGCCAGCAGCTTGGTGGGGGAGGGCGGTCATGAGCAGTTCTTC

clone_size: NA
v_call: TRBV28
d_call: NA
j_call: TRBJ1-1
cdr3_aa: CASSFQGRTEAFF
cdr3_nt: TGTGCCAGCAGTTTTCAGGGTCGCACTGAAGCTTTCTTT

clone_size: once
v_call: TRBV10-1
d_call: NA
j_call: TRBJ2-7
cdr3_aa: CASFWRRIHEQYF
cdr3_nt: TGCGCCAGCTTTTGGCGGCGAATCCACGAGCAGTACTTC

clone_size: NA
v_call: TRBV10-3
d_call: TRBD2
j_call: TRBJ2-1
cdr3_aa: CAISWTSEYNEQFF
cdr3_nt: TGTGCCATCAGTTGGACTAGCGAGTACAATGAGCAGTTCTTC

clone_size: NA
v_call: TRBV6-5
d_call: TRBD2
j_call: TRBJ2-1
cdr3_aa: CASGLAGYNEQFF
cdr3_nt: TGTGCCAGCGGTCTAGCGGGGTACAATGAGCAGTTCTTC

clone_size: NA
v_call: TRBV7-9
d_call: TRBD1
j_call: TRBJ1-1
cdr3_aa: CASSFRQGGNTEAFF
cdr3_nt: TGTGCCAGCAGCTTCCGACAGGGGGGGAACACTGAAGCTTTCTTT

clone_size: NA
v_call: TRBV6-5
d_call: NA
j_call: TRBJ2-1
cdr3_aa: CASSYTGSVYNEQFF
cdr3_nt: TGTGCCAGCAGTTATACGGGTAGCGTTTACAATGAGCAGTTCTTC

clone_size: NA
v_call: TRBV14
d_call: NA
j_call: TRBJ1-1
cdr3_aa: CASSQELRQNTEAFF
cdr3_nt: TGTGCCAGCAGCCAAGAGTTACGACAGAACACTGAAGCTTTCTTT

clone_size: NA
v_call: TRBV28
d_call: NA
j_call: TRBJ2-7
cdr3_aa: CASSTNGSPTKQYF
cdr3_nt: TGTGCCAGCAGCACTAACGGGTCGCCTACGAAGCAGTACTTC

clone_size: NA
v_call: TRBV7-8
d_call: TRBD1
j_call: TRBJ1-2
cdr3_aa: CASSGDRGYGYTF
cdr3_nt: TGTGCCAGCAGCGGGGACAGGGGCTATGGCTACACCTTC

clone_size: once
v_call: TRBV6-1
d_call: NA
j_call: TRBJ2-3
cdr3_aa: CASSAGEGVTQYF
cdr3_nt: TGTGCCAGCAGTGCAGGAGAGGGAGTTACGCAGTATTTT

clone_size: NA
v_call: TRBV7-9
d_call: TRBD1
j_call: TRBJ1-2
cdr3_aa: CASSLDRDGYTF
cdr3_nt: TGTGCCAGCAGCCTCGACAGGGATGGCTACACCTTC

clone_size: NA
v_call: TRBV6-1
d_call: NA
j_call: TRBJ1-1
cdr3_aa: CASSLSMGSTEAFF
cdr3_nt: TGTGCCAGCAGCCTATCAATGGGGAGCACTGAAGCTTTCTTT

clone_size: NA
v_call: TRBV28
d_call: NA
j_call: TRBJ2-7
cdr3_aa: CASSTPYEQYF
cdr3_nt: TGTGCCAGCAGTACACCCTACGAGCAGTACTTC

clone_size: NA
v_call: TRBV28
d_call: TRBD1
j_call: TRBJ1-5
cdr3_aa: CASTAGQGLRNQPQHF
cdr3_nt: TGTGCCAGCACCGCAGGACAGGGTCTAAGGAATCAGCCCCAGCATTTT

clone_size: NA
v_call: TRBV2
d_call: TRBD1
j_call: TRBJ2-2
cdr3_aa: CASQGAGKWSGELFF
cdr3_nt: TGTGCCAGCCAGGGGGCGGGTAAATGGTCCGGGGAGCTGTTTTTT

clone_size: NA
v_call: TRBV2
d_call: NA
j_call: TRBJ1-1
cdr3_aa: CASSGDLNTEAFF
cdr3_nt: TGTGCCAGCAGCGGGGATTTGAACACTGAAGCTTTCTTT

clone_size: NA
v_call: TRBV19
d_call: NA
j_call: TRBJ2-2
cdr3_aa: CASSTTNTGELFF
cdr3_nt: TGTGCCAGTAGTACTACTAACACCGGGGAGCTGTTTTTT

clone_size: NA
v_call: TRBV4-1
d_call: TRBD1
j_call: TRBJ1-5
cdr3_aa: CASSRTGSLTQHF
cdr3_nt: TGCGCCAGCAGTCGGACAGGTTCCCTCACCCAGCATTTT

clone_size: NA
v_call: TRBV6-5
d_call: TRBD1
j_call: TRBJ1-2
cdr3_aa: CASRKDRGRGYTF
cdr3_nt: TGTGCCAGCAGGAAGGACAGGGGTCGTGGCTACACCTTC

clone_size: NA
v_call: TRBV30
d_call: TRBD1
j_call: TRBJ1-5
cdr3_aa: CAPDRGGTPQHF
cdr3_nt: TGTGCCCCGGACAGGGGTGGAACGCCCCAGCATTTT

clone_size: NA
v_call: TRBV6-5
d_call: TRBD1
j_call: TRBJ2-1
cdr3_aa: CASSTRDRGNNEQFF
cdr3_nt: TGTGCCAGCAGTACCCGGGACAGGGGTAACAATGAGCAGTTCTTC

clone_size: NA
v_call: TRBV6-1
d_call: TRBD1
j_call: TRBJ1-5
cdr3_aa: CASSSQGEQPQHF
cdr3_nt: TGTGCCAGCAGTTCACAGGGGGAGCAGCCCCAGCATTTT

clone_size: NA
v_call: TRBV28
d_call: NA
j_call: TRBJ2-7
cdr3_aa: CASSLRDNGGYEQYF
cdr3_nt: TGTGCCAGCAGTTTAAGGGACAACGGTGGGTACGAGCAGTACTTC

clone_size: NA
v_call: TRBV4-2
d_call: NA
j_call: TRBJ2-5
cdr3_aa: CASSQDSPLGETQYF
cdr3_nt: TGTGCCAGCAGCCAAGACTCACCTCTCGGAGAGACCCAGTACTTC

clone_size: NA
v_call: TRBV7-2
d_call: TRBD1
j_call: TRBJ2-1
cdr3_aa: CASSPLWGTGQGFSDEQFF
cdr3_nt: TGTGCCAGCAGCCCTCTATGGGGTACGGGACAGGGGTTTTCGGATGAGCAGTTCTTC